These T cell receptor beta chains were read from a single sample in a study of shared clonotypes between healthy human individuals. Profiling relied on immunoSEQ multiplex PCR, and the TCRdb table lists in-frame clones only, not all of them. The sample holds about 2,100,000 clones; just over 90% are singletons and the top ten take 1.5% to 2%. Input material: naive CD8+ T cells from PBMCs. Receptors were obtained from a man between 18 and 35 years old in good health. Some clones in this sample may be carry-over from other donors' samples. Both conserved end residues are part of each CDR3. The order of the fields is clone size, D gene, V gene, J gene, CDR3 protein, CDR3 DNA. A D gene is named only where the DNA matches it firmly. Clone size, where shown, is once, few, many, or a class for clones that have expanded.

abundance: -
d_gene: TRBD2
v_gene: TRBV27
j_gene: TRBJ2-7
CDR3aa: CASSSGTSGRGDEQYF
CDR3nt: TGTGCCAGCAGTTCCGGGACTAGCGGGAGGGGAGACGAGCAGTACTTC

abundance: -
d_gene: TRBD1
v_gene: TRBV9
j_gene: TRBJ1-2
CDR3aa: CASSRQGLNYGYTF
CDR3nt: TGTGCCAGCTCTAGACAGGGTCTTAACTATGGCTACACCTTC

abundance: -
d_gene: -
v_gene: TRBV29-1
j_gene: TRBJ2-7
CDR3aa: CSVAGREDFYEQYF
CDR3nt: TGCAGCGTAGCGGGCAGGGAAGACTTCTACGAGCAGTACTTC

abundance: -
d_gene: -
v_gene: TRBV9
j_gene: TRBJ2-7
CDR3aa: CASSTRDRPYEQYF
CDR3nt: TGTGCCAGCAGCACGCGGGACAGACCCTACGAGCAGTACTTC

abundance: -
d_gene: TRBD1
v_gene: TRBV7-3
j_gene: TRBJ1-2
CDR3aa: CASSPGTGVNYGYTF
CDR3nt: TGTGCCAGCAGCCCAGGGACAGGAGTTAACTATGGCTACACCTTC

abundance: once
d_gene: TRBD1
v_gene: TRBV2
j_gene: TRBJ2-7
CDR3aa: CATTGKSYEQYF
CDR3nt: TGTGCCACGACAGGGAAGTCCTACGAGCAGTACTTC

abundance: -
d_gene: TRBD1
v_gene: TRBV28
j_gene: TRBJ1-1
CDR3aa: CASSWWGTGLTEAFF
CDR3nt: TGTGCCAGCAGTTGGTGGGGGACAGGGCTCACTGAAGCTTTCTTT

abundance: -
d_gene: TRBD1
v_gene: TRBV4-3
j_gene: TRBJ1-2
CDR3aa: CASSQIPGGDYGYTF
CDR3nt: TGCGCCAGCAGCCAGATACCAGGGGGGGACTATGGCTACACCTTC

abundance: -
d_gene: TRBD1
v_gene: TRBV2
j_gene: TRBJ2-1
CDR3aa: CASRDTGVGNEQFF
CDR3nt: TGTGCCAGCAGGGATACAGGGGTTGGCAATGAGCAGTTCTTC

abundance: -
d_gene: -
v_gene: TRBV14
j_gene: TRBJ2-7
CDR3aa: CASSPGFSYEQYF
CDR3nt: TGTGCCAGCAGCCCAGGGTTTTCCTACGAGCAGTACTTC

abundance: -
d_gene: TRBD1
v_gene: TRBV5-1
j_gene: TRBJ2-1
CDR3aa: CASRPSSGGSYNEQFF
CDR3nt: TGCGCCAGCCGCCCTAGCTCAGGGGGCTCTTACAATGAGCAGTTCTTC

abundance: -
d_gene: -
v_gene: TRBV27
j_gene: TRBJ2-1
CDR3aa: CASSLSNSYNEQFF
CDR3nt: TGTGCCAGCAGTTTATCTAACTCCTACAATGAGCAGTTCTTC

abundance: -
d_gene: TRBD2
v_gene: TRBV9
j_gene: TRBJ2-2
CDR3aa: CASSVDSGSPLGGELFF
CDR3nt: TGTGCCAGCAGCGTAGATAGCGGGAGCCCTCTCGGGGGGGAGCTGTTTTTT

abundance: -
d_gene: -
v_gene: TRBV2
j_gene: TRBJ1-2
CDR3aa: CASTQSFYMNSKPGYTF
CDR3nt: TGTGCCAGCACCCAGTCCTTCTATATGAATTCCAAGCCTGGCTACACCTTC

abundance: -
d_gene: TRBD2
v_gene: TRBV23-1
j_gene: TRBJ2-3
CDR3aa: CASRLAVISGTDTQYF
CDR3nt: TGCGCCAGCAGACTAGCGGTCATTAGCGGCACAGATACGCAGTATTTT

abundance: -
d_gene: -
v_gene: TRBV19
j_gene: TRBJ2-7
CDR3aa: CARESSAHEQYF
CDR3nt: TGTGCTAGAGAAAGTAGCGCCCATGAGCAGTACTTC

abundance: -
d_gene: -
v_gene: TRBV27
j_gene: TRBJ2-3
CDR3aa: CASSPSRGSDTQYF
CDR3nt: TGTGCCAGCAGTCCCTCCCGGGGTTCAGATACGCAGTATTTT

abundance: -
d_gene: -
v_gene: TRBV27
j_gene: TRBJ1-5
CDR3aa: CASTLVGGGQPQHF
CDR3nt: TGTGCCAGCACTCTCGTGGGTGGTGGCCAGCCCCAGCATTTT

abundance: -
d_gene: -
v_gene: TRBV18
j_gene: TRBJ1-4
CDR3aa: CASSPSYNEKLFF
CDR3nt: TGTGCCAGCTCACCTAGTTATAATGAAAAACTGTTTTTT

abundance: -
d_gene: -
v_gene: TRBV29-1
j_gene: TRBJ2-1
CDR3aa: CSVENGLYNEQFF
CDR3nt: TGCAGCGTTGAAAACGGTCTCTACAATGAGCAGTTCTTC

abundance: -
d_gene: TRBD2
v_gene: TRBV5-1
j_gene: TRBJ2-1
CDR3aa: CASSLTSGNSYNEQFF
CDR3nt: TGCGCCAGCAGCTTGACTAGCGGGAACTCCTACAATGAGCAGTTCTTC

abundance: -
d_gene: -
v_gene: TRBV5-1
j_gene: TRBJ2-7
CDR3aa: CASSPGRLGANFYEQYF
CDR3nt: TGCGCCAGCAGCCCGGGCCGATTAGGGGCCAATTTCTACGAGCAGTACTTC

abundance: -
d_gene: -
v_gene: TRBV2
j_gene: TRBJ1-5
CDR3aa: CASSEMGGHQPQHF
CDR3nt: TGTGCCAGCAGTGAAATGGGGGGGCATCAGCCCCAGCATTTT

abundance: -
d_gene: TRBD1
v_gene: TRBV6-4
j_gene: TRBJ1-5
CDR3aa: CASSAPTGFAEPQHF
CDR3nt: TGTGCCAGCAGTGCCCCGACAGGGTTTGCGGAGCCCCAGCATTTT

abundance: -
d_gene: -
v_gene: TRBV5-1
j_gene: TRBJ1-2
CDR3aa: CASSLEWAVGYTF
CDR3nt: TGCGCCAGCAGCTTGGAGTGGGCAGTCGGCTACACCTTC

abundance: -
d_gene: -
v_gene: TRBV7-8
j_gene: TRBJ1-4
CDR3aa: CASSFGGLFNEKLFF
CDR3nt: TGTGCCAGCAGCTTTGGGGGTCTGTTTAATGAAAAACTGTTTTTT

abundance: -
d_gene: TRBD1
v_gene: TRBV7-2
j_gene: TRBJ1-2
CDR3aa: CASRSRDRYGYTF
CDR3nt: TGTGCCAGCAGGTCCCGGGACAGATATGGCTACACCTTC

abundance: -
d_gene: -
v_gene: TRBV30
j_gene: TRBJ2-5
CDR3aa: CAWSTSGTLLWETQYF
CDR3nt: TGTGCCTGGAGCACCTCCGGGACACTCCTTTGGGAGACCCAGTACTTC

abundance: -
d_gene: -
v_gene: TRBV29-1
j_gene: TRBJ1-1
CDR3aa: CSAWGLLNTEAFF
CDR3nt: TGCAGCGCCTGGGGCTTATTGAACACTGAAGCTTTCTTT

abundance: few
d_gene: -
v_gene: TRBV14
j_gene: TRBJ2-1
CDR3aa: CASSPITDSHNEQFF
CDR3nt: TGTGCCAGCAGCCCAATAACCGACAGCCACAATGAGCAGTTCTTC

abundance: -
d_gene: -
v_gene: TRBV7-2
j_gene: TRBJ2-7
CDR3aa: CASSSIPANEQYF
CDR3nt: TGTGCCAGCAGCTCCATTCCGGCCAACGAGCAGTACTTC

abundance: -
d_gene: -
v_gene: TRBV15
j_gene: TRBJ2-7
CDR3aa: CATSPRWGEYEQYF
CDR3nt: TGTGCCACCAGCCCCCGTTGGGGGGAGTACGAGCAGTACTTC

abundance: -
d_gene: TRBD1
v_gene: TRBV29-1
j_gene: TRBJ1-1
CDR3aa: CSVGQGAEGAFF
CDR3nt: TGCAGCGTTGGACAGGGGGCCGAGGGAGCTTTCTTT

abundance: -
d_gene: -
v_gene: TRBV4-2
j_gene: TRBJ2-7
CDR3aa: CASSQEWDSLIYEQYF
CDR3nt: TGTGCCAGCAGCCAAGAATGGGACTCACTCATCTACGAGCAGTACTTC

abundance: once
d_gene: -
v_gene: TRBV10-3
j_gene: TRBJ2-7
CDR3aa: CAIRETVTGYYEQYF
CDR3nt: TGTGCCATCAGGGAGACAGTGACTGGGTACTACGAGCAGTACTTC

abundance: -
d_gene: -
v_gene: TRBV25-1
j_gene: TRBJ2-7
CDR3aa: CASSLSLEQYF
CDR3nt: TGTGCCAGCAGTCTAAGTCTGGAGCAGTACTTC

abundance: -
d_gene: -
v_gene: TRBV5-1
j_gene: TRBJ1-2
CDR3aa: CASSSADSNYGYTF
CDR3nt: TGCGCCAGCAGCTCCGCCGACAGTAACTATGGCTACACCTTC

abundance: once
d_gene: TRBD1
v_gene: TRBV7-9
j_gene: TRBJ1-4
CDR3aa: CASSTGQGFGEKLFF
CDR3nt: TGTGCCAGCAGCACGGGACAGGGGTTTGGAGAAAAACTGTTTTTT

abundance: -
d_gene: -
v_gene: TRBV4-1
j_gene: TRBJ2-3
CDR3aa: CASSPFGVRGTDTQYF
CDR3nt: TGCGCCAGCAGCCCCTTCGGGGTCCGGGGGACAGATACGCAGTATTTT

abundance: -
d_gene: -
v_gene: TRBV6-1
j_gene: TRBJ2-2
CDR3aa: CASSDGTGELFF
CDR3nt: TGTGCCAGCAGTGACGGTACAGGGGAGCTGTTTTTT

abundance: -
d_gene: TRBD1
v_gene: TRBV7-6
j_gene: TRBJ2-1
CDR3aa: CASSAGTDNEQFF
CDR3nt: TGTGCCAGCAGCGCCGGGACAGATAATGAGCAGTTCTTC

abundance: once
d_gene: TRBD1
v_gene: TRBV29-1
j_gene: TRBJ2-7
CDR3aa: CSVERTGVYEQYF
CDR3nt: TGCAGCGTTGAAAGGACAGGGGTCTACGAGCAGTACTTC

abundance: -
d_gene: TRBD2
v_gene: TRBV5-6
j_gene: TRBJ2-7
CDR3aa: CASSLSASGRVGREQYF
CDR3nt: TGTGCCAGCAGCTTGTCAGCTAGCGGGAGGGTGGGACGCGAGCAGTACTTC

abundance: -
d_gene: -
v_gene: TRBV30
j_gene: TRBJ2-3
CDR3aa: CAWSLGQTDLTPNTQYF
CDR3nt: TGTGCCTGGAGTCTAGGGCAGACCGACTTGACCCCAAATACGCAGTATTTT

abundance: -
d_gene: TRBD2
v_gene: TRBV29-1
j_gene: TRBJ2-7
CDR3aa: CSVEDPSGFYEQYF
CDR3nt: TGCAGCGTTGAAGATCCTAGCGGGTTCTACGAGCAGTACTTC

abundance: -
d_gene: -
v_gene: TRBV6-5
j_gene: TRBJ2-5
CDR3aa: CASSYSGLSQETQYF
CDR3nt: TGTGCCAGCAGTTACTCCGGACTATCCCAAGAGACCCAGTACTTC

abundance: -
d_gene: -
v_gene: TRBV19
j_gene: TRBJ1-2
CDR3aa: CASSPTTYGYTF
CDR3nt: TGTGCCAGTAGTCCCACGACCTATGGCTACACCTTC

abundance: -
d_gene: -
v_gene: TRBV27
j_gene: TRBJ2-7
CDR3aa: CASIGPGPDRIYEQYF
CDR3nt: TGTGCCAGCATAGGTCCTGGGCCTGATAGGATATACGAGCAGTACTTC